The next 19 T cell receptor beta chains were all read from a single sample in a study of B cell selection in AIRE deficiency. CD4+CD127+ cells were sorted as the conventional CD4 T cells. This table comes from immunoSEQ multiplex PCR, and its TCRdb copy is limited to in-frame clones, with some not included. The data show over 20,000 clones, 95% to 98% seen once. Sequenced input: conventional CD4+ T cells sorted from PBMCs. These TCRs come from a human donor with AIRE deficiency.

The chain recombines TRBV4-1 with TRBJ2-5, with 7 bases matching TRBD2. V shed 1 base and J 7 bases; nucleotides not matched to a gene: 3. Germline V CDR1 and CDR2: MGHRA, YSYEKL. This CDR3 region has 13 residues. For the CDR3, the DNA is TGCGCCAGCAGCCAAGGACGGGAGGTGACCCAGTACTTC. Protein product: CASSQGREVTQYF.

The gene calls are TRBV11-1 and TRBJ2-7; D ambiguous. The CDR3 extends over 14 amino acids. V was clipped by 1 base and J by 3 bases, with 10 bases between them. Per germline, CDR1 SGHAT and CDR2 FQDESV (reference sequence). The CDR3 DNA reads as TGTGCCAGCAGCTTAGGAGCGCGTATCTACGAGCAGTACTTC. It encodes CASSLGARIYEQYF.

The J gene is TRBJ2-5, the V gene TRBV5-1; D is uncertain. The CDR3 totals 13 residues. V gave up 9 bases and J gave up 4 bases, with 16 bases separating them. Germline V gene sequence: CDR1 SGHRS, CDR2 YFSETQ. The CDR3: CATSDGLRETQYF. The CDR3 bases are TGCGCCACCTCGGATGGGTTACGAGAGACCCAGTACTTC.

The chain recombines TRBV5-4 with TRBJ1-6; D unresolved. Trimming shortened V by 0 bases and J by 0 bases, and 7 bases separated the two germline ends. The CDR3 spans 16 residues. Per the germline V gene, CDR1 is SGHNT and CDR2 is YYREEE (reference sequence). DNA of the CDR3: TGTGCCAGCAGCTTGGGGAGCGACTCCTATAATTCACCCCTCCACTTT. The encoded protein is CASSLGSDSYNSPLHF.

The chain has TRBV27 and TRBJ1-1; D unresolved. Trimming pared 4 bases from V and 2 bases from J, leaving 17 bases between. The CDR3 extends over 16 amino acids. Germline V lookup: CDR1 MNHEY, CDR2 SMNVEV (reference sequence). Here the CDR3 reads CASSSLVRTVNTEAFF. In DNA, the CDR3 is TGTGCCAGCAGTTCACTAGTTCGGACCGTAAACACTGAAGCTTTCTTT.

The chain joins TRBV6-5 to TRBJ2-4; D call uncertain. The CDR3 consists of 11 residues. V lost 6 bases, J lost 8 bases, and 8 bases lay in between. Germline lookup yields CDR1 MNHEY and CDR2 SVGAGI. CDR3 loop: CASRNLDIQYF. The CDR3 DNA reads TGTGCCAGCAGGAATCTGGACATTCAGTACTTC.

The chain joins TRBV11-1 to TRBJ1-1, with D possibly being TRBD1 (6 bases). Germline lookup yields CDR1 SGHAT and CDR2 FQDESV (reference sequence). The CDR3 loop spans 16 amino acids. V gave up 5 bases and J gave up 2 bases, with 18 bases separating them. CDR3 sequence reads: CASSPTGTRSNTEAFF. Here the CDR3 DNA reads TGTGCCAGCAGCCCCACTGGGACACGGTCAAACACTGAAGCTTTCTTT.

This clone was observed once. CDR3 amino acids: CASSHPAGGPGELFF. In nucleotides, the CDR3 is TGCGCCAGCAGCCACCCGGCGGGAGGTCCCGGGGAGCTGTTTTTT. This chain connects TRBV4-1 to TRBJ2-2; 8 nucleotides line up with TRBD2. Germline CDR1 and CDR2: MGHRA and YSYEKL. The J segment lost 6 bases and the V segment lost 3 bases, leaving 6 bases of the junction unmatched. CDR3 size: 15 residues.

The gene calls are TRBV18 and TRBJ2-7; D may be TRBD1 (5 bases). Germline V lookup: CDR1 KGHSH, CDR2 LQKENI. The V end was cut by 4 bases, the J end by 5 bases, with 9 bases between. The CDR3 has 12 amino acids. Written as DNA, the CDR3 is TGTGCCAGCTCACAGGGGATCGACGAGCAGTACTTC. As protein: CASSQGIDEQYF.

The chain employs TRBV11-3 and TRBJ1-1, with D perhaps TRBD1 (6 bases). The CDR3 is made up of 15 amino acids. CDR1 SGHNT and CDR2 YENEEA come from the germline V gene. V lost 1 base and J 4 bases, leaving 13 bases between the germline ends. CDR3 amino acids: CASSLVGGAGTEAFF. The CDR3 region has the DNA TGTGCCAGCAGCTTAGTCGGGGGCGCGGGCACTGAAGCTTTCTTT.

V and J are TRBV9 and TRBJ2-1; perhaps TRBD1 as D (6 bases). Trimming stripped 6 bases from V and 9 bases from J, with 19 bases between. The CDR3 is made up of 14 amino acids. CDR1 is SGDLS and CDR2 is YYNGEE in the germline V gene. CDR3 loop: CASNVGGKLSEQFF. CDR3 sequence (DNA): TGTGCCAGCAATGTAGGGGGAAAACTTAGTGAGCAGTTCTTC.

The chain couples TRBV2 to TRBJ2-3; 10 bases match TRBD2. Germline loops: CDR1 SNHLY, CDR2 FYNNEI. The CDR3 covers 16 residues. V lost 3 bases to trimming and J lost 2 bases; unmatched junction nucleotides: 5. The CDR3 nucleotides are TGTGCCAGCAGTGACGGTACTAGCGGGACCACAGATACGCAGTATTTT. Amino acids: CASSDGTSGTTDTQYF.

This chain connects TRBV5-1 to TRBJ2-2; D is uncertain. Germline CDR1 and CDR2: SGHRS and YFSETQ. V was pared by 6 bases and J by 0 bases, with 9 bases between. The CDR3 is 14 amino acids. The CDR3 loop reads CASTSEANTGELFF. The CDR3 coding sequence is TGCGCCAGCACTTCGGAAGCGAACACCGGGGAGCTGTTTTTT.

The DNA for the CDR3 is TGTGCCAGCAGTTCTGCGTCCTCCTTCTACTACACCTTC. This gives the protein CASSSASSFYYTF. This chain connects TRBV28 to TRBJ1-2; D call uncertain. Germline-derived CDR1 and CDR2 are MDHEN and SYDVKM. Trimming shortened V by 4 bases and J by 10 bases, and 16 bases separated the two germline ends. The CDR3 consists of 13 residues.

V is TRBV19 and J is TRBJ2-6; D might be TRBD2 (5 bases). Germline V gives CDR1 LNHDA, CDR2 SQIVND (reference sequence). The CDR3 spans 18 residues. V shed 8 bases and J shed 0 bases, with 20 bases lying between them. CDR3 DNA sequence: TGTGCCAGTTCCCCCGAGGACCGACTACTCTCTGGGGCCAACGTCCTGACTTTC. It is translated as CASSPEDRLLSGANVLTF.

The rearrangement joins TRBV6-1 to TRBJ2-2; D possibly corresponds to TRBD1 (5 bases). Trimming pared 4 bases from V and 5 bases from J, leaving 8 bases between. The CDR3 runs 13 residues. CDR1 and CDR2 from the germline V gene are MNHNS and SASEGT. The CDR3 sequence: CASSGSGTGELFF. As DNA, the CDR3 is TGTGCCAGCAGTGGATCAGGGACCGGGGAGCTGTTTTTT.

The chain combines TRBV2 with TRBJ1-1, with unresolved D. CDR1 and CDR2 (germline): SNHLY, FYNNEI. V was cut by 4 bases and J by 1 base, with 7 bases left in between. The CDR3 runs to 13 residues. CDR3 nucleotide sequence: TGTGCCAGCAGTGCGGGCGGGAACACTGAAGCTTTCTTT. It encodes CASSAGGNTEAFF.

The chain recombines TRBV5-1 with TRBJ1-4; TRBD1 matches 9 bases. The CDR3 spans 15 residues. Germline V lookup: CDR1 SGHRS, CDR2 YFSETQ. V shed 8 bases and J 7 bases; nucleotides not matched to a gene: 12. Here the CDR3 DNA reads TGCGCCAGTCGGGACAGGGCTGAATTAGGTGAAAAACTGTTTTTT. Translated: CASRDRAELGEKLFF.

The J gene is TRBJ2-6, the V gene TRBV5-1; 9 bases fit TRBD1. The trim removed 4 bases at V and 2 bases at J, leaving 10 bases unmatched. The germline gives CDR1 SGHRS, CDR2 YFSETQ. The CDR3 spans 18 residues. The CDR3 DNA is TGCGCCAGCAGCAGGTCGGGACAGGGATTTACTGGGGCCAACGTCCTGACTTTC. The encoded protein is CASSRSGQGFTGANVLTF.